The 22 T cell receptor beta chains given below trace back to one sample, sequenced in a study of CD8 T cells in Susac syndrome (dated by TCRdb to about 2019). Libraries were prepared through the immunoSEQ multiplex PCR assay. RNA was extracted using the RNeasy kit, and roughly 0.5 to 1 microgram was reverse transcribed with random hexamers. TCRdb reprocessed the public reads (quality trimming at Q25 with fastp, clone calling with MiXCR) and kept in-frame beta chains. Identical CDR3 protein sequences are pooled into one entry, listed with their most common genes and DNA. In all, the sample holds approximately 74,000 distinct CDR3 sequences, and about 93% of those were seen once. About 0.94% of the sample is in the top ten clones. Sample: CD8+ T cells from PBMCs. These receptors originate from a human donor with Susac syndrome.

The chain joins TRBV7-9 to TRBJ2-7; D gene ambiguous. The CDR3 contains 14 residues. In germline, CDR1 is SEHNR, CDR2 FQNEAQ (reference sequence). Trimming took 3 bases from V and 2 from J, leaving 11 bases between them. The CDR3 DNA reads as TGTGCCAGCAGCTTCTCAGGTCACCCCTACGAGCAGTACTTC. Its protein product is CASSFSGHPYEQYF.

The chain has TRBV27 and TRBJ2-1; 10 nucleotides agree with TRBD2. The trim removed 3 bases at V and 9 bases at J, leaving 5 bases unmatched. This CDR3 contains 14 residues. Germline V gene sequence: CDR1 MNHEY, CDR2 SMNVEV (reference sequence). The CDR3 reads CASSLSGRVGEQFF. CDR3 coding DNA: TGTGCCAGCAGTTTGAGCGGGAGGGTAGGTGAGCAGTTCTTC.

The chain carries TRBV5-1 and TRBJ2-1, with 9 positions matching TRBD2. The CDR3 is 15 amino acids. Germline values: CDR1 SGHRS, CDR2 YFSETQ. V lost 4 bases and J lost 2; bases outside the gene matches: 4. CDR3 residues: CASSILAGTYNEQFF. Here the CDR3 DNA reads TGCGCCAGCAGCATCCTAGCGGGGACCTACAATGAGCAGTTCTTC. The full variable domain, completed using reference TRBV5-1 and TRBJ2-1, is KAGVTQTPRYLIKTRGQQVTLSCSPISGHRSVSWYQQTPGQGLQFLFEYFSETQRNKGNFPGRFSGRQFSNSRSEMNVSTLELGDSALYLCASSILAGTYNEQFFGPGTRLTVL.

The chain joins TRBV6-5 to TRBJ2-1, with a tentative D call TRBD1 (6 bases). The germline gives CDR1 MNHEY, CDR2 SVGAGI. V lost 5 bases, J lost 4 bases, and 6 bases lay in between. The CDR3 loop spans 12 amino acids. The chain's CDR3 is CASSTGYNEQFF. The CDR3 region has the DNA TGTGCCAGCAGTACAGGGTACAATGAGCAGTTCTTC.

This chain connects TRBV7-6 to TRBJ1-1, with D uncertain. Trimming cost V 6 bases and J 6 bases, with 11 bases left between them. There are 12 residues in the CDR3. Germline-derived CDR1 and CDR2 are SGHVS and FNYEAQ. Here the CDR3 DNA reads TGTGCCAGCAGAGGAGGGCCCCCTGAAGCTTTCTTT. Protein sequence: CASRGGPPEAFF.

The chain links TRBV12-3 or TRBV12-4 to TRBJ2-7; possible D gene TRBD1, 5 bases. This CDR3 is 14 amino acids long. V was trimmed by 5 bases and J by 9 bases, leaving 20 bases between them. The CDR3 coding sequence is TGTGCCAGCAGTCCCGCCAGGGAACGGGTACGGCAGTACTTC. Its protein product is CASSPARERVRQYF.

The gene calls are TRBV7-9 and TRBJ2-7, with 9 bases fitting TRBD1. The V segment lost 5 bases and the J segment 4 bases; nucleotides outside the gene matches: 9. The V gene's germline CDR1 is SEHNR and CDR2 FQNEAQ (reference sequence). The CDR3 is made up of 15 amino acids. DNA for the CDR3: TGTGCCAGCAGCAGACTAACCGGGACAGGGTACGAGCAGTACTTC. It specifies CASSRLTGTGYEQYF.

The V call is TRBV28, the J call TRBJ2-5; D is possibly TRBD1 (6 bases). There are 19 residues in the CDR3. The germline V gene has CDR1 MDHEN and CDR2 SYDVKM. The V end was cut by 3 bases, the J end by 2 bases, with 25 bases between. This chain's CDR3 is CASSLKLAGQSAEQETQYF. As DNA, the CDR3 is TGTGCCAGCAGTTTGAAACTGGCTGGACAGAGCGCGGAACAAGAGACCCAGTACTTC.

V gene TRBV30 combines with J gene TRBJ2-7; D not certain. V lost 0 bases and J 2 bases, leaving 8 bases between the germline ends. This CDR3 is 13 amino acids long. Germline CDR1 is GTSNPN and CDR2 is SVGIG (reference sequence). The CDR3 loop is CAWSVATPYEQYF. The DNA of the CDR3 is TGTGCCTGGAGTGTAGCAACTCCCTACGAGCAGTACTTC. The full variable domain, with the rest looked up from reference TRBV30 and TRBJ2-7, is SQTIHQWPATLVQPVGSPLSLECTVEGTSNPNLYWYRQAAGRGLQLLFYSVGIGQISSEVPQNLSASRPQDRQFILSSKKLLLSDSGFYLCAWSVATPYEQYFGPGTRLTVT.

This clonotype has a single count. This chain uses TRBV30 with TRBJ1-1; possible D gene TRBD1, 6 bases. Germline CDR1 reads GTSNPN; CDR2 reads SVGIG (reference sequence). V was shortened by 0 bases and J by 4 bases, with 12 bases between the two germline ends. The CDR3 is 14 amino acids. CDR3 in DNA: TGTGCCTGGAGTGTGTCAGGGGCAGGCACTGAAGCTTTCTTT. Translating it yields CAWSVSGAGTEAFF.

The rearrangement joins TRBV7-8 to TRBJ1-3, with a possible D match to TRBD1 (5 bases). The CDR3 has 14 amino acids. From germline, CDR1 is SGHVS and CDR2 FQNEAQ. The V gene lost 3 bases and the J gene lost 6 bases, with 12 bases spanning the gap. Here the CDR3 reads CASSLRGNENTIYF. CDR3 DNA: TGTGCCAGCAGCTTGAGGGGCAATGAAAACACCATATATTTT.

The V call is TRBV29-1, the J call TRBJ2-7, with D perhaps given as TRBD1 or TRBD2 (5 bases each). The CDR3 covers 11 residues. Germline V gene data show CDR1 as SQVTM and CDR2 as ANQGSEA. Trimming stripped 4 bases from V and 3 bases from J, with 7 bases between. The CDR3 bases are TGCAGCGTTGGGGACGGCTACGAGCAGTACTTC. Translation: CSVGDGYEQYF.

This chain joins TRBV5-4 and TRBJ2-7; 7 bases map to TRBD1. The length of the CDR3 is 16 residues. V shed 1 base, J shed 4 bases, and the junction held 11 bases outside the gene matches. The germline gives CDR1 SGHNT, CDR2 YYREEE (reference sequence). The CDR3 DNA follows: TGTGCCAGCAGCTTGCGGGGACAGCTGAGGATATACGAGCAGTACTTC. This encodes CASSLRGQLRIYEQYF.

The sample holds one count of this clonotype. CDR3 loop: CASSTSDRPYMEQYF. The DNA for the CDR3 is TGTGCCAGCAGCACCTCGGACAGGCCGTACATGGAGCAGTACTTC. The chain has TRBV3-1 and TRBJ2-7; TRBD1 agrees at 7 bases. The CDR3 totals 15 residues. Losses at the gene ends were 5 bases for V and 7 bases for J; bases not matched to a gene: 14. The germline gives CDR1 LGHDT, CDR2 YNNKEL (reference sequence).

CDR3 sequence: CASSTKVTGGNYGYTF. For the CDR3, the DNA is TGTGCCAGCAGCACTAAAGTGACAGGGGGAAACTATGGCTACACCTTC. The J gene is TRBJ1-2, the V gene TRBV21-1; TRBD1 is taken as the D call from the table, unchecked against the DNA. TRBV21-1 is shown as a pseudogene. There are 16 residues in the CDR3.

J is TRBJ2-7 and V is TRBV19, with 8 bases that match TRBD1. V shed 1 base, J shed 2 bases, and the junction held 4 bases outside the gene matches. This CDR3 region has 15 residues. CDR1 is LNHDA, CDR2 SQIVND, per germline (reference sequence). Written as DNA, the CDR3 is TGTGCCAGTAGTATAGCGACAGGGGTTGCCTACGAGCAGTACTTC. It yields the protein CASSIATGVAYEQYF.

This clonotype was counted once. The rearrangement links TRBV28 to TRBJ2-1; TRBD2 matches 14 bases. Germline-derived CDR1 and CDR2 are MDHEN and SYDVKM. This CDR3 spans 14 amino acids. J gave up 5 bases and V 10 bases, and 4 bases lay outside the gene matches. The CDR3 spells CATGTSGGNNEQFF. CDR3 bases: TGTGCCACTGGGACTAGCGGGGGAAACAATGAGCAGTTCTTC.

V and J are TRBV14 and TRBJ2-1, with 7 bases lining up with TRBD2. Germline CDR1 and CDR2: SGHDN and FVKESK. After removal of 0 bases from V and 3 bases from J, the junction contained 5 bases not matched to a gene. The CDR3 has 16 amino acids. DNA of the CDR3: TGTGCCAGCAGCCAAGAGGGGGAGGGCCTCTACAATGAGCAGTTCTTC. Its protein is CASSQEGEGLYNEQFF.

J is TRBJ2-7 and V is TRBV7-9; weak D call: TRBD2 (6 bases). The CDR3 is 19 amino acids. The V end lost 5 bases, the J end lost 2 bases, and 28 bases lay between the germline ends. Germline V CDR1 and CDR2: SEHNR, FQNEAQ (reference sequence). DNA of the CDR3: TGTGCCAGCAGCCCAGTGGGGGGAGCTACAAGGAGCCTCACCTACGAGCAGTACTTC. Protein sequence: CASSPVGGATRSLTYEQYF. The whole variable domain, remainder taken from reference TRBV7-9 and TRBJ2-7, is DTGVSQNPRHKITKRGQNVTFRCDPISEHNRLYWYRQTLGQGPEFLTYFQNEAQLEKSRLLSDRFSAERPKGSFSTLEIQRTEQGDSAMYLCASSPVGGATRSLTYEQYFGPGTRLTVT.

The chain couples TRBV27 to TRBJ1-5, with D perhaps TRBD1 (5 bases). Germline V gene lookup returns CDR1 MNHEY and CDR2 SMNVEV (reference sequence). V lost 3 bases to trimming and J lost 4 bases, with 7 bases between them. CDR3 length: 13 residues. Here the CDR3 DNA reads TGTGCCAGCAGTTTGGGGCTAAATCAGCCCCAGCATTTT. It yields the protein CASSLGLNQPQHF.

This sequence joins TRBV25-1 and TRBJ2-5, with 7 bases that match TRBD1. The CDR3 has 15 amino acids. Germline loops: CDR1 MGHDK, CDR2 SYGVNS. The V segment lost 5 bases and the J segment 4 bases; nucleotides outside the gene matches: 10. CDR3 DNA sequence: TGTGCCAGCAGTCCTCGTGCAGGGGGAATAGAGACCCAGTACTTC. Translation gives CASSPRAGGIETQYF.

The chain has TRBV13 and TRBJ2-7; D call uncertain. The germline V gene has CDR1 PRHDT and CDR2 FYEKMQ (reference sequence). CDR3 length equals 12 residues. Trimming shortened V by 3 bases and J by 3 bases, and 6 bases separated the two germline ends. The CDR3 reads CASSFLGYEQYF. CDR3 sequence (DNA): TGTGCCAGCAGCTTTCTAGGCTACGAGCAGTACTTC.